This TCR beta chain emerged from a study of T cell repertoires in ileal Crohn's disease. Study-level information: Every patient was operated on for stricturing (roughly 60%) or penetrating (around 40%) complications. M6 samples are neoterminal ileum biopsies from postoperative colonoscopy. Study-wide findings and caveats: Mucosal expansions were suggested to be mainly CD8 T cells. Within the first postoperative year, endoscopy came at median roughly seven months.

The germline CDR1 and CDR2 sequences are SEHNR and FQNEAQ (reference sequence). The CDR3 has 15 amino acids. The ends were cut back, 5 bases at V and 10 bases at J, with 20 bases in the middle. The count of this clone is one. Its antigen is currently unknown. Assay used: immunoSEQ multiplex PCR; TCRdb lists only in-frame clones, some missing. The sample records about 7,200 clones, roughly 72% being singletons. Time point: neoterminal ileum biopsy at postoperative endoscopy, about 6 months after surgery. The clonotype originates from an adult with Crohn's disease. The chain couples TRBV7-9 to TRBJ1-4, with D possibly TRBD1 on 5 matching bases. Sequenced input: ileal tissue. CDR3 loop: CASSPGTVSFGKLFF. The CDR3 bases are TGTGCCAGCAGCCCAGGGACTGTGAGTTTTGGAAAACTGTTTTTT.